One sample yielded the 32 T cell receptor beta chains listed below, sequenced in a study of T cell responses to AZD1222 COVID-19 vaccine. Method: immunoSEQ multiplex PCR; TCRdb's copy keeps in-frame clones and lacks some. Here the sample spans approximately 150,000 clones, 80% to 90% being singletons. Source: peripheral blood, taken on day 0 of AZD1222 vaccination. These receptors were taken from an adult in good health.

This chain connects TRBV10-1 to TRBJ2-7; 10 bases agree with TRBD2. The J segment lost 6 bases and the V segment lost 2 bases, leaving 10 bases of the junction unmatched. The germline V gene has CDR1 WNHNN and CDR2 SYGVQD (reference sequence). This CDR3 comprises 16 residues. DNA for the CDR3: TGCGCCAGCAGTGAGGCCCCGCCGGGACTAGCGACCGAGCAGTACTTC. Amino acids: CASSEAPPGLATEQYF.

The chain joins TRBV5-1 to TRBJ2-3, with D maybe TRBD2 (6 bases). Trimming took 0 bases from V and 2 from J, leaving 16 bases between them. The CDR3 sequence is 17 residues long. Germline-derived CDR1 and CDR2 are SGHRS and YFSETQ. In DNA, the CDR3 is TGCGCCAGCAGCTTGGTGGGTAGCGGATCTTCCACAGATACGCAGTATTTT. This translates into CASSLVGSGSSTDTQYF.

V gene TRBV29-1 combines with J gene TRBJ2-1; D may correspond to TRBD1 or TRBD2 (5 bases each). The ends were cut back, 1 base at V and 4 bases at J, with 14 bases in the middle. The CDR3 totals 15 residues. The germline V gene encodes CDR1 SQVTM and CDR2 ANQGSEA. This CDR3 is CSVEGQRDEYNEQFF. The CDR3 DNA reads as TGCAGCGTTGAAGGTCAAAGGGACGAATACAATGAGCAGTTCTTC.

This rearrangement joins TRBV28 to TRBJ1-5; D may be TRBD1 (6 bases). Germline V gene lookup returns CDR1 MDHEN and CDR2 SYDVKM. Trimming cost V 4 bases and J 4 bases, with 20 bases left between them. This CDR3 spans 17 amino acids. Here the CDR3 reads CASSSYREFSTNQPQHF. CDR3 bases: TGTGCCAGCAGTTCCTACAGGGAGTTTTCAACAAATCAGCCCCAGCATTTT. Using reference TRBV28 and TRBJ1-5 for the parts outside the CDR3, the full variable domain is DVKVTQSSRYLVKRTGEKVFLECVQDMDHENMFWYRQDPGLGLRLIYFSYDVKMKEKGDIPEGYSVSREKKERFSLILESASTNQTSMYLCASSSYREFSTNQPQHFGDGTRLSIL.

The chain combines TRBV9 with TRBJ1-5; D remains ambiguous. The CDR3 sequence is 15 residues long. The germline V gene has CDR1 SGDLS and CDR2 YYNGEE. Trimming took off 0 bases at V and 6 bases at J, with 13 bases between the two ends. For the CDR3, the DNA is TGTGCCAGCAGCGTAGGTCCGTCTGGCGGTCAGCCCCAGCATTTT. Translating it yields CASSVGPSGGQPQHF.

The J gene is TRBJ2-1, the V gene TRBV7-8; TRBD2 is a possible D gene (8 bases). Per the germline V gene, CDR1 is SGHVS and CDR2 is FQNEAQ. CDR3 length equals 17 residues. V dropped 5 bases and J dropped 3 bases, with 20 bases sitting between them. The DNA of the CDR3 is TGTGCCAGCAGCCTCAGGGGGGTAGCGGGAATCTACAATGAGCAGTTCTTC. Its protein product is CASSLRGVAGIYNEQFF.

This chain connects TRBV7-9 to TRBJ1-2; D might be TRBD1 (5 bases). The germline V and J ends were trimmed by 0 bases and 5 bases, with 7 bases remaining between them. The CDR3 length is 13 residues. The germline V gene encodes CDR1 SEHNR and CDR2 FQNEAQ (reference sequence). Here the CDR3 reads CASSLAGGYGYTF. The CDR3 DNA follows: TGTGCCAGCAGCTTAGCGGGGGGGTATGGCTACACCTTC.

The J gene is TRBJ2-7, the V gene TRBV11-2; no firm D call. CDR1 is SGHAT and CDR2 is FQNNGV in the germline V gene. The CDR3 contains 11 residues. V was cut by 0 bases and J by 6 bases, with 3 bases left in between. CDR3 coding DNA: TGTGCCAGCAGCTTAGACTTCGAGCAGTACTTC. This gives the protein CASSLDFEQYF.

J is TRBJ1-4 and V is TRBV19; D not resolved. Germline V gene data show CDR1 as LNHDA and CDR2 as SQIVND (reference sequence). V was cut by 5 bases and J by 6 bases, with 13 bases left in between. This CDR3 spans 14 amino acids. CDR3 nucleotides: TGTGCCAGTAGTTCGCGGACCGGTTATGAAAAACTGTTTTTT. Its translation is CASSSRTGYEKLFF.

The gene calls are TRBV6-2 or TRBV6-3 and TRBJ2-7; no reliable D call. CDR3 length: 14 residues. The germline CDR1 and CDR2 sequences are MNHEY and SVGEGT. V shed 5 bases and J shed 5 bases, with 16 bases lying between them. The CDR3 DNA reads TGTGCCAGCAGTACGGTTAACGGATTCAACGAGCAGTACTTC. Its protein is CASSTVNGFNEQYF.

This chain links TRBV11-3 with TRBJ2-7; D is perhaps TRBD1 or TRBD2 (6 bases each). The CDR3 extends over 14 amino acids. Trimming took 3 bases from V and 5 from J, leaving 14 bases between them. In germline, CDR1 is SGHNT, CDR2 YENEEA. CDR3 sequence: CASSFPPGAHEQYF. The CDR3 DNA reads TGTGCCAGCAGCTTCCCTCCGGGGGCGCACGAGCAGTACTTC.

This sequence joins TRBV5-4 and TRBJ2-1; 7 bases are a match to TRBD2. The CDR3 is 16 amino acids. Germline loops: CDR1 SGHNT, CDR2 YYREEE (reference sequence). V shed 4 bases and J 3 bases; nucleotides not matched to a gene: 10. This chain's CDR3 is CASSPGGASGYNEQFF. In DNA form, the CDR3 reads TGTGCCAGCAGCCCCGGGGGTGCTAGCGGCTACAATGAGCAGTTCTTC.

This chain connects TRBV6-6 to TRBJ2-7, with a possible D match to TRBD2 (6 bases). Germline V lookup: CDR1 MNHNY, CDR2 SVGAGI (reference sequence). V dropped 4 bases and J dropped 4 bases, with 14 bases sitting between them. There are 14 residues in the CDR3. CDR3 nucleotides: TGTGCCAGCAGTTTCCGAAGACTAGAATACGAGCAGTACTTC. Residues: CASSFRRLEYEQYF.

CDR3 DNA: TGTGCCAGCTCACAAACGCAGGGGGAATCTAATGAAAAACTGTTTTTT. Translation gives CASSQTQGESNEKLFF. The gene calls are TRBV18 and TRBJ1-4, with TRBD1 matching 7 bases. The germline V gene encodes CDR1 KGHSH and CDR2 LQKENI. The trim removed 4 bases at V and 3 bases at J, leaving 8 bases unmatched. The CDR3 runs to 16 residues.

J is TRBJ1-1 and V is TRBV20-1; D unresolved. Germline CDR1 and CDR2: DFQATT and SNEGSKA (reference sequence). The V gene lost 3 bases and the J gene lost 4 bases, with 6 bases spanning the gap. The length of the CDR3 is 11 residues. For the CDR3, the DNA is TGCAGTGCTAGGATGAGCACTGAAGCTTTCTTT. Amino acid sequence: CSARMSTEAFF.

The V gene is TRBV5-1, the J gene TRBJ1-2; tentatively, D is TRBD1 (5 bases). The CDR3 loop spans 14 amino acids. Trimming removed 0 bases from V and 4 bases from J, with 10 bases in between. Germline CDR1 SGHRS, CDR2 YFSETQ. The CDR3 DNA follows: TGCGCCAGCAGCTTGGGTCAGGGCCTCTATGGCTACACCTTC. Translation: CASSLGQGLYGYTF.

The V call is TRBV3-1 (or the pseudogene TRBV3-2), the J call TRBJ2-5; TRBD1 agrees at 7 bases. The germline gives CDR1 LGHDT, CDR2 YNNKEL (reference sequence). The CDR3 is 14 residues long. The V and J ends lost 2 bases and 5 bases, in that order; junction bases with no gene match: 5. Written as DNA, the CDR3 is TGTGCCAGCAGCCAACTCCTAGGGGGCGAGACCCAGTACTTC. Protein product: CASSQLLGGETQYF.

This clone was seen a few times. The chain employs TRBV5-1 and TRBJ2-5; possibly TRBD1 for D (6 bases). V was clipped by 1 base and J by 2 bases, with 12 bases between them. The CDR3 is 15 amino acids. Germline CDR1 and CDR2: SGHRS and YFSETQ. The CDR3 here is CASSLRWGQQETQYF. The CDR3 coding sequence is TGCGCCAGCAGCTTGAGATGGGGGCAACAAGAGACCCAGTACTTC.

This clone appeared a single time. V usage is TRBV12-3 or TRBV12-4 and J usage is TRBJ1-1; no definite D call. CDR3 length: 12 amino acids. Trimming shortened V by 3 bases and J by 7 bases, and 9 bases separated the two germline ends. The CDR3 DNA follows: TGTGCCAGCAGTTTGTTCGGAGATGAAGCTTTCTTT. Protein: CASSLFGDEAFF.

This clone was recorded once. This chain joins TRBV7-2 and TRBJ2-6; D uncertain. Trimming stripped 5 bases from V and 4 bases from J, with 9 bases between. This CDR3 has 14 residues. Germline V gives CDR1 SGHTA, CDR2 FQGNSA. CDR3 nucleotides: TGTGCCAGCAGCCTCCGGTCCGGGGCCAACGTCCTGACTTTC. Its protein is CASSLRSGANVLTF. Combining the CDR3 with reference TRBV7-2 and TRBJ2-6 gives the whole variable domain GAGVSQSPSNKVTEKGKDVELRCDPISGHTALYWYRQSLGQGLEFLIYFQGNSAPDKSGLPSDRFSAERTGGSVSTLTIQRTQQEDSAVYLCASSLRSGANVLTFGAGSRLTVL.

The rearrangement uses TRBV6-5 and TRBJ2-1; no reliable D call. Deletions cut 7 bases from V and 0 bases from J, with 10 bases between. The CDR3 totals 14 residues. Germline lookup yields CDR1 MNHEY and CDR2 SVGAGI. In DNA, the CDR3 is TGTGCCAGCATGCCCGGCCTCTCCTACAATGAGCAGTTCTTC. Amino acids: CASMPGLSYNEQFF.

The rearrangement links TRBV10-1 to TRBJ1-1, with D maybe TRBD1 (5 bases). In germline, CDR1 is WNHNN, CDR2 SYGVQD (reference sequence). Trimming took 2 bases from V and 10 from J, leaving 23 bases between them. The CDR3 has 16 amino acids. The CDR3 DNA sequence: TGCGCCAGCAGTGAGGGACCCCTCGGGGACGACGCGGTAGCTTTCTTT. As protein: CASSEGPLGDDAVAFF.

This clone was recorded at least ten times. The genes are TRBV6-5 and TRBJ2-5, with 14 bases lining up with TRBD2. Trimming cost V 3 bases and J 4 bases; bases outside gene matches: 4. The CDR3 covers 16 residues. The germline CDR1 and CDR2 sequences are MNHEY and SVGAGI. In DNA form, the CDR3 reads TGTGCCAGCAGTTATGGGACTAGCGGGAGTCGAGAGACCCAGTACTTC. Its protein is CASSYGTSGSRETQYF.

This clone was detected only once. V usage is TRBV7-2 and J usage is TRBJ1-3; the match to TRBD1 covers 7 bases. Trimming took 4 bases from V and 0 from J; bases not matched to a gene: 3. The CDR3 extends over 15 amino acids. Per germline, CDR1 SGHTA and CDR2 FQGNSA. CDR3 amino acids: CASSSQGNSGNTIYF. CDR3 bases: TGTGCCAGCAGCTCACAGGGGAACTCTGGAAACACCATATATTTT.

The chain uses TRBV7-2 and TRBJ1-1; D uncertain. Germline CDR1 SGHTA, CDR2 FQGNSA. Trimming cost V 4 bases and J 1 base, with 13 bases left between them. This CDR3 is built from 15 residues. As DNA, the CDR3 is TGTGCCAGCAGCTGGATGTCTCCTCCGAACACTGAAGCTTTCTTT. Its translation: CASSWMSPPNTEAFF.

The chain carries TRBV6-5 and TRBJ1-1; D perhaps matches TRBD1 (5 bases). The CDR3 sequence is 14 residues long. Trimming stripped 5 bases from V and 0 bases from J, with 10 bases between. The germline gives CDR1 MNHEY, CDR2 SVGAGI. The CDR3 coding sequence is TGTGCCAGCAGTCGGGGACCTATGAACACTGAAGCTTTCTTT. It encodes CASSRGPMNTEAFF.

On this clone itself: This sample also contains other DNA sequences that code for the same CDR3. The chain recombines TRBV4-2 with TRBJ2-1; 9 nucleotides agree with TRBD2. The trim removed 2 bases at V and 0 bases at J, leaving 2 bases unmatched. CDR1 and CDR2 from the germline V gene are LGHNA and YNFKEQ. CDR3 size: 16 residues. The CDR3 bases are TGTGCCAGCAGCCAAAGCGGGGGGAGCTCCTACAATGAGCAGTTCTTC. Residues: CASSQSGGSSYNEQFF.

The chain has TRBV28 and TRBJ1-2; D may be TRBD1 (6 bases). The V end lost 3 bases, the J end lost 4 bases, and 15 bases lay between the germline ends. The CDR3 sequence is 15 residues long. Germline V CDR1 and CDR2: MDHEN, SYDVKM. CDR3 DNA sequence: TGTGCCAGCAGTTTTCGAAGGGGGACTGCCTATGGCTACACCTTC. It codes for CASSFRRGTAYGYTF.

The chain is built from TRBV2 and TRBJ1-2; D not resolved. Between the trimmed V and J ends, which lost 6 bases and 8 bases, there was a span of 13 bases. Germline V lookup: CDR1 SNHLY, CDR2 FYNNEI. This CDR3 has 12 amino acids. The CDR3 sequence is CASREPVQGYTF. CDR3 nucleotide sequence: TGTGCCAGCAGGGAACCGGTACAAGGCTACACCTTC.

The V call is TRBV19, the J call TRBJ2-5, with D possibly TRBD2 on 7 matching bases. This CDR3 spans 15 amino acids. Looked up from germline, CDR1 is LNHDA and CDR2 is SQIVND (reference sequence). Trimming took 3 bases from V and 4 from J, leaving 15 bases between them. CDR3 in amino acids: CASSMKGGAGETQYF. CDR3 in DNA: TGTGCCAGTAGTATGAAAGGGGGGGCAGGAGAGACCCAGTACTTC.

The chain links TRBV11-2 to TRBJ2-7, with 8 nucleotides matching TRBD2. The CDR3 extends over 16 amino acids. Germline V lookup: CDR1 SGHAT, CDR2 FQNNGV. V lost 1 base and J lost 0; bases outside the gene matches: 5. The CDR3 sequence: CASSLAGGVSSYEQYF. CDR3 nucleotides: TGTGCCAGCAGCTTAGCCGGGGGGGTGAGCTCCTACGAGCAGTACTTC.

The chain is built from TRBV28 and TRBJ2-1; D is possibly TRBD1 (6 bases). The germline V and J ends were trimmed by 4 bases and 7 bases, with 11 bases remaining between them. From germline, CDR1 is MDHEN and CDR2 SYDVKM. The CDR3 has 13 amino acids. This CDR3 reads CASSSPQGNEQFF. Here the CDR3 DNA reads TGTGCCAGCAGTTCCCCACAGGGAAATGAGCAGTTCTTC.